These 8 T cell receptor beta chains originate from one sample sequenced in a study of regulatory T cells in long-lasting Graves disease. Sequencing libraries for TCR beta were prepared with iRepertoire HTBI primers and Arm-PCR of CDR3 regions. TCRdb fed the multiplex PCR reads into MiXCR, producing one record per CDR3 protein. This table holds over 350,000 distinct CDR3 sequences, around 15% found once. Time point meaning: newly diagnosed GD, antithyroid drugs for less than 3 months. Scientists built the TCR library using RNA that was extracted from PBMCs. These data were also filed under a second study, of T cells in Graves' hyperthyroidism and ophthalmopathy.

Sequenced here: peripheral blood mononuclear cells (PBMCs), sampled at new diagnosis, from a patient treated with antithyroid drugs. The receptors were sampled from a woman between 45 and 65 years old with Graves disease.

This clonotype was seen ten or more times. The CDR3, as DNA: TGTGCCAGCAGCCCCAGACGGGGACAGAGCACAGATACGCAGTATTTT. Translation gives CASSPRRGQSTDTQYF. The chain couples TRBV7-9 to TRBJ2-3; 7 bases are shared with TRBD1. The germline CDR1 and CDR2 sequences are SEHNR and FQNEAQ (reference sequence). Trimming took 5 bases from V and 0 from J; bases not matched to a gene: 8. The CDR3 contains 16 residues.

This clonotype was seen many times. The V and J genes are TRBV3-1 and TRBJ2-7; unclear D gene. Trimming stripped 0 bases from V and 2 bases from J, with 8 bases between. The CDR3 is made up of 14 amino acids. Germline assignment: CDR1 LGHDT and CDR2 YNNKEL (reference sequence). For the CDR3, the DNA is TGTGCCAGCAGCCAAGATTCAGCCCCCTACGAGCAGTACTTC. This sequence encodes CASSQDSAPYEQYF.

At least ten counts were recorded for this clonotype. V gene TRBV28 combines with J gene TRBJ1-4; TRBD1 aligns across 8 bases. The V gene's germline CDR1 is MDHEN and CDR2 SYDVKM. J gave up 4 bases and V 5 bases, and 3 bases lay outside the gene matches. The CDR3 is 14 amino acids. In DNA, the CDR3 is TGTGCCAGCAGTAAAGGACAGGGTAATGAAAAACTGTTTTTT. This codes for CASSKGQGNEKLFF.

The chain combines TRBV7-9 with TRBJ2-5, with no clear D. Trimming stripped 4 bases from V and 2 bases from J, with 8 bases between. From germline, CDR1 is SEHNR and CDR2 FQNEAQ (reference sequence). CDR3 length: 13 residues. The CDR3 protein is CASSWVSQETQYF. The CDR3 DNA reads as TGTGCCAGCAGCTGGGTCAGTCAAGAGACCCAGTACTTC.

This clonotype has at least ten counts. This sequence joins TRBV5-1 and TRBJ2-7, with 11 bases identical to TRBD2. CDR3 size: 16 residues. Germline loops: CDR1 SGHRS, CDR2 YFSETQ. Trimming at V came to 2 bases and at J to 0 bases, leaving 4 bases not matched to a gene. CDR3 in amino acids: CASSFTSGSHSYEQYF. The CDR3 nucleotides are TGCGCCAGCAGCTTTACTAGCGGGAGTCACTCCTACGAGCAGTACTTC.

The J gene is TRBJ1-2, the V gene TRBV9; TRBD1 is a possible D gene (6 bases). Trimming took off 4 bases at V and 3 bases at J, with 13 bases between the two ends. The CDR3 has 14 residues. Germline lookup yields CDR1 SGDLS and CDR2 YYNGEE. The CDR3 DNA reads as TGTGCCAGCAGCCTTGGACAGTTCGACTATGGCTACACCTTC. It codes for CASSLGQFDYGYTF.

This clonotype showed up many times. This rearrangement joins TRBV11-2 to TRBJ1-3; D ambiguous. Trimming shortened V by 1 base and J by 0 bases, and 7 bases separated the two germline ends. Germline V CDR1 and CDR2: SGHAT, FQNNGV. The CDR3 consists of 15 residues. The CDR3 sequence is CASSLVGVSGNTIYF. CDR3 nucleotides: TGTGCCAGCAGCTTAGTGGGCGTCTCTGGAAACACCATATATTTT.

This clonotype has ten or more counts. The V gene is TRBV28, the J gene TRBJ2-1; 7 bases agree with TRBD2. The CDR3 runs 18 residues. The junction had 16 bases not matched to a gene; V was cut back by 4 bases and J by 4 bases. Per germline, CDR1 MDHEN and CDR2 SYDVKM. Written as DNA, the CDR3 is TGTGCCAGCAGTTCGACAAATCCCTGGCTAGCGGAGTACAATGAGCAGTTCTTC. It yields the protein CASSSTNPWLAEYNEQFF.